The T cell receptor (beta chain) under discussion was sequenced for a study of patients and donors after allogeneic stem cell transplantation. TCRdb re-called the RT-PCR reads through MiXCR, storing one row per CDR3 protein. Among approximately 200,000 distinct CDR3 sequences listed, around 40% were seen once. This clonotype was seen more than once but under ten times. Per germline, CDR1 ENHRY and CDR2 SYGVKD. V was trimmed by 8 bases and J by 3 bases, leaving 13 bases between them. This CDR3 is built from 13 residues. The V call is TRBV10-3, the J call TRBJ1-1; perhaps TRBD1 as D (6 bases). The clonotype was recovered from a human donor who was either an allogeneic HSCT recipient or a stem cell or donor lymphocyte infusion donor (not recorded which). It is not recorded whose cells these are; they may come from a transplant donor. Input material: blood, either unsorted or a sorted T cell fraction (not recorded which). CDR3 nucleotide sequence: TGTGCCATCGCCGGACAGCGAGACACTGAAGCTTTCTTT. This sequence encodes CAIAGQRDTEAFF.